A selection of T cell receptor beta chains follows, all from one sample in a study of shared clonotypes between healthy human individuals. Measured with immunoSEQ multiplex PCR; TCRdb has only the in-frame clones, and not every one. The sample includes around 550,000 clones, roughly 95% of them seen just once. Sequenced: naive CD8+ T cells sorted from blood. These receptors came from a woman aged 25 to 45 in good health. The CDR3 runs from the conserved cysteine through the conserved F or W. A D gene is named only where the DNA matches it firmly. Clone size is given for some rows only: seen once, a few or many times, or a class if the clone is expanded.

j_call | clone_size | v_call | d_call | cdr3_nt | cdr3_aa
TRBJ2-3 | . | TRBV29-1 | TRBD2 | TGCAGCGTTCTAGCGGGAGTTAGCACAGATACGCAGTATTTT | CSVLAGVSTDTQYF
TRBJ2-1 | . | TRBV7-6 | . | TGTGCCAGCAGCTTAGAGAGCTCCTACAATGAGCAGTTCTTC | CASSLESSYNEQFF
TRBJ2-7 | . | TRBV6-1 | . | TGTGCCAGCAGTGAATGGACAGTATCCTACGAGCAGTACTTC | CASSEWTVSYEQYF
TRBJ2-7 | . | TRBV5-1 | . | TGCGCCAGCAGCTTGAGAGGGCGCGAGCAGTACTTC | CASSLRGREQYF
TRBJ1-5 | . | TRBV28 | . | TGTGCCAGCAGTTTAATTGGGGGGGCAGGTCAGCCCCAGCATTTT | CASSLIGGAGQPQHF
TRBJ2-3 | . | TRBV9 | TRBD2 | TGTGCCAGCAGTGCGGGGGGGTTTTACGGAGATACGCAGTATTTT | CASSAGGFYGDTQYF
TRBJ1-1 | . | TRBV15 | . | TGTGCCACCAGCAGAGAGAGGATTGTCACTGAAGCTTTCTTT | CATSRERIVTEAFF
TRBJ2-3 | . | TRBV5-4 | . | TGTGCCAGCAGCTGGGGAAAAGGCACAGATACGCAGTATTTT | CASSWGKGTDTQYF
TRBJ2-5 | . | TRBV29-1 | . | TGCAGCGTCTTATATTCTGTAGACAAAGAGACCCAGTACTTC | CSVLYSVDKETQYF
TRBJ2-7 | . | TRBV4-1 | TRBD2 | TGCGCCAGCAGCCTAGAGGGCGTAGCGGGAGGGGGCGAGCAGTACTTC | CASSLEGVAGGGEQYF
TRBJ2-5 | . | TRBV9 | TRBD1 | TGTGCCAGCAACGGACAGGGGGGTCAAGAGACCCAGTACTTC | CASNGQGGQETQYF
TRBJ2-5 | . | TRBV7-6 | . | TGTGCCAGCACCGAAGTTTTGCCCGCTACCTACCAAGAGACCCAGTACTTC | CASTEVLPATYQETQYF
TRBJ1-1 | . | TRBV7-9 | . | TGTGCCAGCAGCTTAAGCCAGGGGAGCACTGAAGCTTTCTTT | CASSLSQGSTEAFF
TRBJ2-7 | . | TRBV5-4 | TRBD2 | TGTGCCAGCAGCTTCGGGGGGGCAAACGAGCAGTACTTC | CASSFGGANEQYF
TRBJ2-3 | . | TRBV28 | TRBD2 | TGTGCCAGCAGTTCGGGACTAGCGGGGGGCACAGATACGCAGTATTTT | CASSSGLAGGTDTQYF
TRBJ1-6 | . | TRBV15 | . | TGTGCCACCAGCAGAGGGGACCCGGGGAATTCACCCCTCCACTTT | CATSRGDPGNSPLHF
TRBJ2-7 | . | TRBV11-2 | . | TGTGCCAGCAGCCCCGGAGAATCCTACGAGCAGTACTTC | CASSPGESYEQYF
TRBJ1-5 | . | TRBV4-2 | . | TGTGCCAGCAGCCAAGAGCCGGCTGGAGGCTATAGCAATCAGCCCCAGCATTTT | CASSQEPAGGYSNQPQHF
TRBJ2-3 | . | TRBV28 | TRBD2 | TGTGCCAGCAGTTTAGGGACTAGCGGGAGTTCTAATACGCAGTATTTT | CASSLGTSGSSNTQYF
TRBJ2-7 | . | TRBV2 | . | TGTGCCAGCAGTGAACCTGCCTACGAGCAGTACTTC | CASSEPAYEQYF
TRBJ1-5 | . | TRBV30 | . | TGTGCCTGGAGTGGGATGGGGGGCGGGAATCAGCCCCAGCATTTT | CAWSGMGGGNQPQHF
TRBJ2-2 | once | TRBV27 | . | TGTGCCAGCAGTTTCCCGTACACCGGGGAGCTGTTTTTT | CASSFPYTGELFF
TRBJ2-1 | . | TRBV27 | TRBD1 | TGTGCCAGCAGCAGCAGAAGGACAGGGGCCTACAATGAGCAGTTCTTC | CASSSRRTGAYNEQFF
TRBJ1-1 | . | TRBV2 | . | TGTGCCAGCAGTGGTGAACAGGGAACGGCTGAAGCTTTCTTT | CASSGEQGTAEAFF
TRBJ2-7 | . | TRBV4-1 | . | TGCGCCAGCAGCCAAGGGGGCAGGGGCGCTTGGGACGAGCAGTACTTC | CASSQGGRGAWDEQYF
TRBJ2-1 | . | TRBV5-1 | . | TGCGCCAGCAGCTTTAAAGGGGGCTCCTACAATGAGCAGTTCTTC | CASSFKGGSYNEQFF
TRBJ2-1 | . | TRBV28 | TRBD2 | TGTGCCAGCAGTTTACCGCCGACTAGCGGGAGGGCCTTCGATGAGCAGTTCTTC | CASSLPPTSGRAFDEQFF
TRBJ2-2 | . | TRBV13 | TRBD2 | TGTGCCAGCAGCTCCCGGACTAGCGGGGCTCTGAACACCGGGGAGCTGTTTTTT | CASSSRTSGALNTGELFF
TRBJ2-7 | . | TRBV28 | TRBD1 | TGTGCCAGCAGAACCGGGACAGGGTTCTACGAGCAGTACTTC | CASRTGTGFYEQYF